The rows below give T cell receptor beta chains drawn from one sample of a study of T cells after yellow fever vaccination. TCRdb used MiXCR to reprocess the 5' RACE reads, holding one entry per CDR3 protein. The sample consists of under 400,000 distinct CDR3 sequences, approximately 13% of them appearing once. This specimen was CD4+ T cells sorted from PBMCs, taken 15 days after the yellow fever booster vaccination. The receptors originated from a man between 18 and 29 years old who received the YFV17D yellow fever vaccine. Each CDR3 is given with its conserved first and last residue. Each record gives: D gene, clone size, J gene, V gene, CDR3 DNA, CDR3 protein. D genes are given only for firm matches. The size of a clone is reported for some rows only, either as once, few or many, or as a class for expanded clones.

d_call: NA
clone_size: NA
j_call: TRBJ1-6
v_call: TRBV7-3
cdr3_nt: TGTGCCAGCAGCTTCCAACCAACCTCACCCCTCCACTTT
cdr3_aa: CASSFQPTSPLHF

d_call: TRBD1
clone_size: few
j_call: TRBJ1-1
v_call: TRBV24-1
cdr3_nt: TGTGCCACCAGTGAGTTGACAGGGATGAACACTGAAGCTTTCTTT
cdr3_aa: CATSELTGMNTEAFF

d_call: NA
clone_size: few
j_call: TRBJ2-2
v_call: TRBV7-9
cdr3_nt: TGTGCCAGCAGCCACGACAGTGACACCGGGGAGCTGTTTTTT
cdr3_aa: CASSHDSDTGELFF

d_call: NA
clone_size: NA
j_call: TRBJ1-1
v_call: TRBV6-5
cdr3_nt: TGTGCCAGCAGCCTGTCCTTGGGCACTGAAGCTTTCTTT
cdr3_aa: CASSLSLGTEAFF

d_call: TRBD1
clone_size: few
j_call: TRBJ2-5
v_call: TRBV5-1
cdr3_nt: TGCGCCAGCAGCTTGGGGATAGACAGGGCTGACCGAGAGACCCAGTACTTC
cdr3_aa: CASSLGIDRADRETQYF

d_call: TRBD1
clone_size: many
j_call: TRBJ1-3
v_call: TRBV7-9
cdr3_nt: TGTGCCAGCAGCGTGGGACAGATTGGAAACACCATATATTTT
cdr3_aa: CASSVGQIGNTIYF

d_call: TRBD2
clone_size: many
j_call: TRBJ2-1
v_call: TRBV25-1
cdr3_nt: TGTGCCAGCAGTAAGAGCGGGGTATTTCTGGGTGAGCAGTTCTTC
cdr3_aa: CASSKSGVFLGEQFF

d_call: TRBD1
clone_size: NA
j_call: TRBJ1-1
v_call: TRBV14
cdr3_nt: TGTGCCAGCAGCCAAGATAGGTCCAGGGGGTACACTGAAGCTTTCTTT
cdr3_aa: CASSQDRSRGYTEAFF

d_call: NA
clone_size: NA
j_call: TRBJ2-4
v_call: TRBV4-1
cdr3_nt: TGCGCCAGCAGCCAAGATGATGGAGGATGGAACATTCAGTACTTC
cdr3_aa: CASSQDDGGWNIQYF

d_call: NA
clone_size: few
j_call: TRBJ1-3
v_call: TRBV21-1
cdr3_nt: TGTGCCAGCAGCAAATTCGCCCGATCTGGAAACACCATATATTTT
cdr3_aa: CASSKFARSGNTIYF

d_call: TRBD2
clone_size: few
j_call: TRBJ2-3
v_call: TRBV29-1
cdr3_nt: TGCAGCGTGTCCGCGGGAGGGACAGATACGCAGTATTTT
cdr3_aa: CSVSAGGTDTQYF

d_call: NA
clone_size: NA
j_call: TRBJ1-5
v_call: TRBV18
cdr3_nt: TGTGCCAGCTCACCACCGGGCCCCTGGAATCAGCCCCAGCATTTT
cdr3_aa: CASSPPGPWNQPQHF

d_call: NA
clone_size: NA
j_call: TRBJ1-5
v_call: TRBV12-5
cdr3_nt: TGTGCTAGTGGTTTGGGATCACGTCAGGGCTCGGGTCAGCCCCAGCATTTT
cdr3_aa: CASGLGSRQGSGQPQHF

d_call: NA
clone_size: NA
j_call: TRBJ2-3
v_call: TRBV9
cdr3_nt: TGTGCCAGCAGCGTGGCTCCAGGGGGGGGAGATACGCAGTATTTT
cdr3_aa: CASSVAPGGGDTQYF

d_call: NA
clone_size: few
j_call: TRBJ2-5
v_call: TRBV28
cdr3_nt: TGTGCCAGCAACTTCCAAGCCCGAGAGACCCAGTACTTC
cdr3_aa: CASNFQARETQYF